This TCR beta chain was profiled in a study of cytomegalovirus exposure and HLA in healthy donors. Study outcomes and limitations: The study labeled more than 150 TCR beta chains cytomegalovirus-associated. Later analysis found that TCR beta chains associated with HLA were more clonally expanded than other, equally common chains.

The primer mix had 60 Vbeta and 13 Jbeta primers. How the authors handled the data: Per a later analysis, the number of unique TCR beta chains was roughly 87 million, of which some 9.9 million were shared. Libraries were prepared by immunoSEQ multiplex PCR; TCRdb keeps only in-frame clonotypes and omits some of them. The V and J calls and clone size were taken over from that table, and D and trimming were inferred from the DNA. Of tens of thousands of clones listed, approximately 80% were seen once; the top ten hold approximately 1.9%. The V and J ends lost 1 base and 4 bases, in that order; junction bases with no gene match: 12. Germline V gene lookup returns CDR1 LNHDA and CDR2 SQIVND (reference sequence). The CDR3 extends over 18 amino acids. Concerning this clone: Its cognate antigen is unknown.

Source material: PBMCs. The receptor's source is a woman aged 25 to 39 in good health and CMV-seronegative. The genes are TRBV19 and TRBJ2-2; 7 bases align to TRBD2. CDR3 region: CASSIVVRGEVVTGELFF. The DNA for the CDR3 is TGTGCCAGTAGTATAGTTGTTCGGGGGGAGGTCGTCACCGGGGAGCTGTTTTTT.